The 21 T cell receptor beta chains in this list originate from one sample, sequenced in a study of liver allograft versus peripheral blood T cells. Study as a whole: The authors compared T cell receptor repertoires in transplanted livers with those in the peripheral blood of recipients.

TCRdb itself ran the reads through MiXCR, one entry per CDR3 protein. Among 8,000 or so distinct CDR3 sequences listed, approximately 17% were seen once. Receptor source: a human patient who had a liver transplant. Some T cells may be supplied by the graft donor.

The rearrangement links TRBV12-3 or TRBV12-4 to TRBJ2-1; 8 bases match TRBD1. The V segment lost 5 bases and the J segment 3 bases; nucleotides outside the gene matches: 15. This CDR3 has 18 residues. The chain's CDR3 is CASSPLRTGLVGYNEQFF. As DNA, the CDR3 is TGTGCCAGCAGTCCATTAAGGACAGGGCTTGTAGGCTACAATGAGCAGTTCTTC.

The chain couples TRBV5-8 to TRBJ2-3, with D maybe TRBD1 (5 bases). The CDR3 length is 13 residues. Trimming took 5 bases from V and 6 from J, leaving 13 bases between them. Per germline, CDR1 SGHTS and CDR2 YDEGEE. CDR3 sequence (DNA): TGTGCCAGCAGGGGTTGGGGCTTCGATACGCAGTATTTT. As protein: CASRGWGFDTQYF.

On this clonotype: Only one base separates this from a far larger clonotype, so it likely reflects a read error. The chain carries TRBV6-5 and TRBJ2-7, with a tentative D call TRBD2 (6 bases). With the DNA end fitting TRBJ2-5 better, the J assignment may be wrong. The CDR3 consists of 16 residues. The germline V gene encodes CDR1 MNHEY and CDR2 SVGAGI. Here the CDR3 DNA reads TGTGCCAGCAGTGAGTCAAGAGGGACTGGTAAAGAGACCCAGTACTTC. This sequence encodes CASSESRGTGKETQYF.

Relative to its sample, this clonotype is medium-sized. The chain couples TRBV27 to TRBJ1-1, with a tentative D call TRBD1 (5 bases). The CDR3 spans 17 residues. Germline V CDR1 and CDR2: MNHEY, SMNVEV (reference sequence). Trimming took off 8 bases at V and 1 base at J, with 23 bases between the two ends. Written as DNA, the CDR3 is TGTGCCAGCCGCGCGGCCCGGGGCCGGGGAGAGAACACTGAAGCTTTCTTT. Translated: CASRAARGRGENTEAFF.

The V gene is TRBV6-7, the J gene TRBJ1-1, with a tentative D call TRBD1 (6 bases). TRBV6-7 counts as an open reading frame of uncertain function. With 6 bases removed from V and 0 bases from J, the gap between germline ends came to 17 bases. CDR3 length equals 16 residues. The CDR3 reads CASSNGQIIMNTEAFF. The CDR3 nucleotides are TGTGCCAGCAGCAACGGACAGATAATCATGAACACTGAAGCTTTCTTT.

Within the sample, this clonotype is medium-sized (0.01 to 0.1%). The rearrangement joins TRBV19 to TRBJ2-2; D remains ambiguous. Germline CDR1 and CDR2: LNHDA and SQIVND (reference sequence). The CDR3 extends over 13 amino acids. The V end lost 3 bases, the J end lost 5 bases, and 7 bases lay between the germline ends. CDR3 DNA sequence: TGTGCCAGTAGTATTCGGCAAACCGGGGAGCTGTTTTTT. Amino acid sequence: CASSIRQTGELFF.

This clonotype is medium-sized by share. This chain links TRBV7-2 with TRBJ2-3; no clear D. Germline CDR1 is SGHTA and CDR2 is FQGNSA. V was shortened by 5 bases and J by 4 bases, with 7 bases between the two germline ends. This CDR3 has 12 residues. The CDR3 reads CASSPWADTQYF. As DNA, the CDR3 is TGTGCCAGCAGCCCCTGGGCAGATACGCAGTATTTT.

There are a few counts of this clonotype. This chain links TRBV11-2 with TRBJ2-5; TRBD1 is a possible D gene (6 bases). The V end was cut by 1 base, the J end by 3 bases, with 9 bases between. The CDR3 is 14 residues long. Germline V lookup: CDR1 SGHAT, CDR2 FQNNGV. In nucleotides, the CDR3 is TGTGCCAGCAGCTTAGGGCAGGGGAAAGAGACCCAGTACTTC. Protein sequence: CASSLGQGKETQYF.

This chain links TRBV12-5 with TRBJ2-5; 10 bases align to TRBD1. Germline values: CDR1 LGHNT, CDR2 FRNRAP. The CDR3 spans 14 residues. J was trimmed by 7 bases and V by 4 bases; bases with no gene match: 6. CDR3 sequence reads: CASGSGQGEGTQYF. The CDR3 region has the DNA TGTGCTAGTGGTTCCGGACAGGGGGAGGGGACCCAGTACTTC.

This clonotype was observed a handful of times. This chain joins TRBV5-4 and TRBJ2-5; D may be TRBD1 (6 bases). Germline V CDR1 and CDR2: SGHNT, YYREEE (reference sequence). V was shortened by 4 bases and J by 4 bases, with 17 bases between the two germline ends. The CDR3 has 15 amino acids. The CDR3 sequence: CASSPGQGNGETQYF. In DNA, the CDR3 is TGTGCCAGCAGCCCGGGGCAGGGGAATGGAGAGACCCAGTACTTC.

This clonotype rates as medium-sized. The chain couples TRBV6-1 to TRBJ1-1, with 7 bases identical to TRBD1. J gave up 6 bases and V 2 bases, and 6 bases lay outside the gene matches. This CDR3 has 14 residues. Germline lookup yields CDR1 MNHNS and CDR2 SASEGT. The CDR3 region is CASSENRGSSEAFF. The CDR3 nucleotides read TGTGCCAGCAGTGAAAACAGGGGAAGCTCTGAAGCTTTCTTT.

This chain uses TRBV30 with TRBJ1-6; no reliable D call. The germline V and J ends were trimmed by 3 bases and 10 bases, with 13 bases remaining between them. Germline CDR1 reads GTSNPN; CDR2 reads SVGIG (reference sequence). CDR3 length: 13 amino acids. CDR3 sequence (DNA): TGTGCCTGGAGACCTTTCGGCAGGTCACCCCTCCACTTT. Translation gives CAWRPFGRSPLHF.

This clonotype was seen ten or more times. The chain has TRBV18 and TRBJ1-5; D ambiguous. Germline lookup yields CDR1 KGHSH and CDR2 LQKENI. V lost 3 bases to trimming and J lost 5 bases, with 8 bases between them. This CDR3 has 13 residues. CDR3 in amino acids: CASSPQRDQPQHF. CDR3 coding DNA: TGTGCCAGCTCACCCCAGAGGGATCAGCCCCAGCATTTT.

By proportion, this clonotype is medium-sized. The J gene is TRBJ2-3, the V gene TRBV18, with D possibly being TRBD1 (5 bases). Germline V lookup: CDR1 KGHSH, CDR2 LQKENI. The V gene lost 2 bases and the J gene lost 1 base, with 7 bases spanning the gap. There are 14 residues in the CDR3. In DNA, the CDR3 is TGTGCCAGCTCACCAGTCAGGGGCACAGATACGCAGTATTTT. Translated, it gives CASSPVRGTDTQYF.

The chain is built from TRBV14 and TRBJ1-1; D might be TRBD1 (5 bases). The CDR3 contains 12 residues. Trimming left V 1 base short and J 10 bases short, with 10 bases between. Germline V CDR1 and CDR2: SGHDN, FVKESK. The CDR3 coding sequence is TGTGCCAGCAGCCAAGCTAGGCAGGGAGCTTTCTTT. Amino acid sequence: CASSQARQGAFF.

In its sample, this clonotype ranks as medium-sized. The chain links TRBV5-4 to TRBJ1-2; D remains ambiguous. Deletions cut 4 bases from V and 8 bases from J, with 9 bases between. The CDR3 totals 11 residues. The germline gives CDR1 SGHNT, CDR2 YYREEE (reference sequence). CDR3 bases: TGTGCCAGCAGCAGCAGGAGCGGCTACACCTTC. Translation: CASSSRSGYTF.

This clonotype has a handful of counts. This chain uses TRBV30 with TRBJ1-4, with D hard to call. In germline, CDR1 is GTSNPN, CDR2 SVGIG (reference sequence). This CDR3 comprises 15 residues. V lost 8 bases to trimming and J lost 1 base, with 17 bases between them. CDR3 coding DNA: TGTGCCCACAGTCCCCCCAAAGGAACTAATGAAAAACTGTTTTTT. This encodes CAHSPPKGTNEKLFF.

The genes are TRBV7-9 and TRBJ1-1; 8 bases match TRBD1. The CDR3 is made up of 13 amino acids. With 5 bases clipped from V and 4 bases from J, the junction kept 3 bases outside the gene matches. Germline assignment: CDR1 SEHNR and CDR2 FQNEAQ (reference sequence). The CDR3: CASSQDRATEAFF. In DNA form, the CDR3 reads TGTGCCAGCAGCCAGGACAGGGCCACTGAAGCTTTCTTT.

This clonotype ranks as medium-sized. V usage is TRBV7-2 and J usage is TRBJ2-7; 9 bases are a match to TRBD2. This CDR3 is 16 amino acids long. CDR1 SGHTA and CDR2 FQGNSA come from the germline V gene. With V trimmed by 2 bases and J by 0 bases, 5 bases remained unmatched. The CDR3 reads CASSLRAGGPSYEQYF. CDR3 nucleotide sequence: TGTGCCAGCAGCTTAAGGGCGGGAGGGCCCTCCTACGAGCAGTACTTC.

By frequency in the sample, this clonotype is medium-sized. The chain joins TRBV29-1 to TRBJ1-6; TRBD1 matches 11 bases. Losses at the gene ends were 6 bases for V and 6 bases for J; bases not matched to a gene: 1. Germline V lookup: CDR1 SQVTM, CDR2 ANQGSEA. The CDR3 sequence is 13 residues long. The CDR3 here is CSVGTGGNSPLHF. CDR3 nucleotides: TGCAGCGTGGGGACAGGGGGTAATTCACCCCTCCACTTT.

The V call is TRBV28, the J call TRBJ1-1, with unresolved D. The CDR3 spans 13 residues. Trimming removed 5 bases from V and 1 base from J, with 8 bases in between. Per the germline V gene, CDR1 is MDHEN and CDR2 is SYDVKM. The CDR3 bases are TGTGCCAGCAGTCTGGACCCGAACACTGAAGCTTTCTTT. This translates into CASSLDPNTEAFF.